The rows below give T cell receptor beta chains drawn from one sample of a study of shared clonotypes between healthy human individuals. Profiled with immunoSEQ multiplex PCR; TCRdb holds only in-frame clones, not every one. The sample records some 2 million clones, over 85% being singletons. The sequenced material came from naive CD4+ T cells sorted from blood. These receptors were obtained from a man between 18 and 29 years old in good health. Each CDR3 is given with its conserved first and last residue. Fields, in order: V gene, D gene, J gene, clone size, CDR3 DNA, CDR3 protein. A D gene is named only where the DNA matches it firmly. A row's size may be missing; if present it is once, few, many or a size class.

TRBV30	-	TRBJ2-7	-	TGTGCCTGGAGTTCCGTTACCTACGAGCAGTACTTC	CAWSSVTYEQYF
TRBV5-1	-	TRBJ2-5	-	TGCGCCAGCAGCTTGGGACTACAAGAGACCCAGTACTTC	CASSLGLQETQYF
TRBV5-1	TRBD1	TRBJ1-1	-	TGCGCCAGCAGCTTGGCTGACAGGGTGGCCACTGAAGCTTTCTTT	CASSLADRVATEAFF
TRBV5-8	-	TRBJ2-2	-	TGTGCCAGCAGCTTTCCCTTAGGAAGGGTCTCATCCGGGGAGCTGTTTTTT	CASSFPLGRVSSGELFF
TRBV5-4	TRBD1	TRBJ2-5	-	TGTGCCAGCAGCTTCGGACAGGAAGAGACCCAGTACTTC	CASSFGQEETQYF
TRBV7-2	TRBD1	TRBJ1-5	-	TGTGCCAGCAGCTTTGACAGGGGGAATCAGCCCCAGCATTTT	CASSFDRGNQPQHF
TRBV25-1	TRBD1	TRBJ1-6	-	TGTGCCAGCAGTGCCGCGGGACAGGGCTCTTCACCCCTCCACTTT	CASSAAGQGSSPLHF
TRBV12-5	-	TRBJ1-4	-	TGTCCCTCGGGTACGGGGGAAAAACTGTTTTTT	CPSGTGEKLFF
TRBV10-3	-	TRBJ2-5	-	TGTGCCATCAGTGAAGGGGCACGAGAGACCCAGTACTTC	CAISEGARETQYF
TRBV6-1	-	TRBJ2-7	-	TGTGCCAGCACCCCCGGCCTCATCAGCAACGAGCAGTACTTC	CASTPGLISNEQYF
TRBV6-5	-	TRBJ1-4	-	TGTGCCAGCAGTAGTACAGGGTCTAATGAAAAACTGTTTTTT	CASSSTGSNEKLFF
TRBV2	-	TRBJ2-1	once	TGTGCCAGCAGTGGTGTCGGGATCGGTGAGCAGTTCTTC	CASSGVGIGEQFF
TRBV28	TRBD1	TRBJ1-1	-	TGTGCCAGCAGAAAGGGACAGGGGGCCTTGAACACTGAAGCTTTCTTT	CASRKGQGALNTEAFF
TRBV20-1	-	TRBJ1-5	-	TGCAGTGCTAGTCCTCAGCCCCAGCATTTT	CSASPQPQHF
TRBV5-1	-	TRBJ1-4	-	TGCGCCAGCAGCTTGGGGCCGCAGGGTCGGAATGAAAAACTGTTTTTT	CASSLGPQGRNEKLFF
TRBV6-1	TRBD1	TRBJ1-2	-	TGTGCCAGCTCCAGACAGGGGGCGTTTGGCTACACCTTC	CASSRQGAFGYTF
TRBV18	TRBD1	TRBJ1-6	-	TGTGCCAGCTCACCAGGGGGACAGGGTTCCTCACCCCTCCACTTT	CASSPGGQGSSPLHF
TRBV19	-	TRBJ2-3	-	TGTGCCAGTAGTGGACAGTCCCACACAGATACGCAGTATTTT	CASSGQSHTDTQYF
TRBV2	TRBD1	TRBJ1-5	-	TGTGCCAGCCTAAAAAGGACAGGGATGGGTCAGCCCCAGCATTTT	CASLKRTGMGQPQHF
TRBV4-3	TRBD1	TRBJ1-2	-	TGCGCCAGCAGCCAAGTGACAGGGGGCCACTATGGCTACACCTTC	CASSQVTGGHYGYTF
TRBV2	TRBD1	TRBJ1-3	-	TGTGCCAGCAGTTTCGGACAGGGGGGAAACACCATATATTTT	CASSFGQGGNTIYF
TRBV6-5	TRBD1	TRBJ2-3	once	TGTGCCAGCAGTACTGGACAGGGGTTTACAGATACGCAGTATTTT	CASSTGQGFTDTQYF
TRBV11-2	-	TRBJ2-4	-	TGTGCCAGCAGCCCCAGTGGTGTGGTTGGATTGGACATTCAGTACTTC	CASSPSGVVGLDIQYF
TRBV5-1	-	TRBJ1-1	-	TGCGCCAGCAGAGTCGGACCGATGAACACTGAAGCTTTCTTT	CASRVGPMNTEAFF
TRBV28	TRBD2	TRBJ2-7	-	TGTGCCAGCAGTGGGGCGGGGGGAACCTACGAGCAGTACTTC	CASSGAGGTYEQYF
TRBV18	TRBD2	TRBJ2-1	-	TGTGCCAGCTCACCAGGGCCTAGCGGAGCTTACAATGAGCAGTTCTTC	CASSPGPSGAYNEQFF
TRBV5-1	-	TRBJ2-7	-	TGCGCCAGCAGAAGTGGGGTCGAGCAGTACTTC	CASRSGVEQYF
TRBV30	-	TRBJ1-6	-	TGTGCCTGGAGTGTAGGGACAAATTCACCCCTCCACTTT	CAWSVGTNSPLHF
TRBV2	-	TRBJ2-2	once	TGTGCCAGCAGTGGGAGGTTGGCCGGGGAGCTGTTTTTT	CASSGRLAGELFF
TRBV18	TRBD1	TRBJ1-6	-	TGTGCCAGCTCGTCCGGGACAGGGCAGTCACCCCTCCACTTT	CASSSGTGQSPLHF
TRBV6-1	TRBD1	TRBJ1-2	-	TGTGCCAGCAGTGAAGGGACAGGCCGTAGCTATGGCTACACCTTC	CASSEGTGRSYGYTF
TRBV5-1	-	TRBJ1-3	-	TGCGCCAGCAGCTTGGGATCCGGGCAGGGAAGAAACACCATATATTTT	CASSLGSGQGRNTIYF
TRBV7-8	TRBD1	TRBJ2-7	-	TGTGCCAGCAGCCCCCGGGGGACAGGCTCCTACGAGCAGTACTTC	CASSPRGTGSYEQYF
TRBV5-1	TRBD1	TRBJ2-5	-	TGCGCCAGCAGCTTAGGACAGGCGAACCAAGAGACCCAGTACTTC	CASSLGQANQETQYF
TRBV2	TRBD2	TRBJ2-5	-	TGTGCCAGCAGCAGGCTAGCGGGGGGGCTGGAGACCCAGTACTTC	CASSRLAGGLETQYF
TRBV4-3	-	TRBJ2-3	-	TGCGCCAGCAGCCGAATGACCGGAGCCTCAGGGGGGGATACGCAGTATTTT	CASSRMTGASGGDTQYF
TRBV11-2	-	TRBJ1-6	-	TGTGCCAGCAGCCCCCAGGAAGTTTCACCCCTCCACTTT	CASSPQEVSPLHF
TRBV10-2	-	TRBJ1-5	-	TGCGCCAGCAGTGAACAGGTTTCTCAGCCCCAGCATTTT	CASSEQVSQPQHF
TRBV2	TRBD2	TRBJ2-3	-	TGTGCCAGCAGTGGGCCTAGCGGGGGGACGGATACGCAGTATTTT	CASSGPSGGTDTQYF
TRBV13	-	TRBJ1-6	-	TGTGCCAGCAGCTTGGTGAGATCACCCCTCCACTTT	CASSLVRSPLHF
TRBV4-1	TRBD1	TRBJ2-1	-	TGCGCCAGCAGCCCCCCACCCGGGACAGGGGCCTACAATGAGCAGTTCTTC	CASSPPPGTGAYNEQFF
TRBV19	-	TRBJ2-7	-	TGTGCCAGTAGCCTTGGCTACGAGCAGTACTTC	CASSLGYEQYF
TRBV5-1	-	TRBJ2-5	-	TGCGCCAGCAGCTCCCTGTTGCGGGGGCACCAAGAGACCCAGTACTTC	CASSSLLRGHQETQYF
TRBV2	TRBD1	TRBJ2-7	-	TGTGCCAGCAAGGGACAGCTCTACGAGCAGTACTTC	CASKGQLYEQYF
TRBV5-4	TRBD2	TRBJ2-1	-	TGTGCCAGCAGCTTGTTTAGCGGGAACGACAATGAGCAGTTCTTC	CASSLFSGNDNEQFF
TRBV25-1	-	TRBJ2-4	-	TGTGCCAGCGTCGGGACCAAAAACATTCAGTACTTC	CASVGTKNIQYF
TRBV4-3	-	TRBJ1-1	-	TGCGCCAGCAGCCAGTCCTCGTACACTGAAGCTTTCTTT	CASSQSSYTEAFF
TRBV5-1	-	TRBJ2-2	-	TGCGCCAGCAATCAAGACCGGGGGACCGGGGAGCTGTTTTTT	CASNQDRGTGELFF
TRBV15	-	TRBJ2-7	-	TGTGCCACCAGCCGCCGGGGACACCAAAGCTACGAGCAGTACTTC	CATSRRGHQSYEQYF
TRBV4-1	TRBD1	TRBJ1-1	-	TGCGCCAGCAGCCATTTAGGGACAGGGGCGAACACTGAAGCTTTCTTT	CASSHLGTGANTEAFF
TRBV18	-	TRBJ1-4	-	TGTGCCAGCTCTCCAGGAAATAATGAAAAACTGTTTTTT	CASSPGNNEKLFF
TRBV18	-	TRBJ1-6	-	TGTGCCAGCTCACCCTCCCTAGGGACGGACAACCGTCCCACCCTCCACTTT	CASSPSLGTDNRPTLHF
TRBV4-3	TRBD2	TRBJ2-7	-	TGCGCCAGCAGCCAAGATTGGGGTAGCGGGGGTTCCTACGAGCAGTACTTC	CASSQDWGSGGSYEQYF
TRBV25-1	TRBD2	TRBJ2-7	-	TGTGCCAGCAGTCCACGCCCTAGCGGGGGAGAGCAGTACTTC	CASSPRPSGGEQYF
TRBV5-4	-	TRBJ2-1	-	TGTGCCAGCAGCTTACAGAGTTACAATGAGCAGTTCTTC	CASSLQSYNEQFF
TRBV6-5	TRBD1	TRBJ2-5	once	TGTGCCACTTCCCGACAGGGGGGGACCCAGTACTTC	CATSRQGGTQYF
TRBV5-1	-	TRBJ1-1	-	TGCGCCAGCAGCTTAAACGGAATGAACACTGAAGCTTTCTTT	CASSLNGMNTEAFF
TRBV19	-	TRBJ2-6	-	TGTGCCAGTAGTATAGTTACCGGAGCTGGGGCCAACGTCCTGACTTTC	CASSIVTGAGANVLTF
TRBV2	-	TRBJ1-5	-	TGTGCCAGCAGTGTAGGAGGCAGCAATCAGCCCCAGCATTTT	CASSVGGSNQPQHF